A selection of T cell receptor beta chains follows, all from one sample in a study of T-cell memory formation after mild COVID-19. TCRdb reanalysed the 5' RACE reads using MiXCR and keeps one entry per CDR3 protein. The sample has some 300,000 distinct CDR3 sequences; roughly 20% are singletons. The sample consisted of PBMCs or a T cell subset sorted from them (not recorded which). The receptors were sampled from a man aged 18 to 30 who had mild COVID-19 (a few samples of this study predate the infection). Cell type and time point are not known. Each CDR3 is given with its conserved first and last residue. D genes are given only for firm matches. A row's size may be missing; if present it is once, few, many or a size class.

d_gene,j_gene,abundance,v_gene,CDR3aa,CDR3nt
.,TRBJ1-5,few,TRBV4-1,CASSQEPGVGNQPQHF,TGCGCCAGCAGCCAAGAACCAGGGGTAGGCAATCAGCCCCAGCATTTT
TRBD1,TRBJ2-3,many,TRBV5-6,CASSLQGTQYF,TGTGCCAGCAGCTTACAGGGGACGCAGTATTTT
.,TRBJ2-7,.,TRBV7-9,CASSLTTFDEQYF,TGTGCCAGCAGCTTAACGACATTCGACGAGCAGTACTTC
TRBD1,TRBJ1-6,.,TRBV4-1,CASSQLGQGRNNSPLHF,TGCGCCAGCAGCCAACTAGGACAGGGGAGGAATAATTCACCCCTCCACTTT
.,TRBJ2-2,few,TRBV5-1,CASSLGAGGELFF,TGCGCCAGCAGCTTGGGGGCTGGCGGGGAGCTGTTTTTT
.,TRBJ2-2,many,TRBV7-2,CASSSPDGGWYTGELFF,TGTGCCAGCAGCTCCCCAGATGGGGGCTGGTACACCGGGGAGCTGTTTTTT
TRBD1,TRBJ2-3,.,TRBV10-3,CATGTGQGYTDTQYF,TGTGCCACGGGGACTGGACAGGGGTACACAGATACGCAGTATTTT
.,TRBJ1-1,few,TRBV28,CASSLLNLGGYTEAFF,TGTGCCAGCAGTTTATTAAATTTGGGGGGGTACACTGAAGCTTTCTTT
.,TRBJ1-1,.,TRBV18,CASSPPSSDRPNTEAFF,TGTGCCAGCTCACCACCGAGTTCGGACAGACCTAACACTGAAGCTTTCTTT
.,TRBJ1-1,.,TRBV6-1,CASSDQQGKTEAFF,TGTGCCAGCAGTGACCAACAGGGTAAGACTGAAGCTTTCTTT
.,TRBJ1-6,few,TRBV6-5,CASSRSEQEGSPLHF,TGTGCCAGCAGCCGTTCGGAACAGGAGGGTTCACCCCTCCACTTT
.,TRBJ2-1,few,TRBV29-1,CSAFRPSVNEQFF,TGCAGCGCTTTCAGGCCGTCGGTCAATGAGCAGTTCTTC
.,TRBJ2-5,few,TRBV18,CASSPPGAGKKETQYF,TGTGCCAGCTCACCACCGGGGGCAGGGAAGAAAGAGACCCAGTACTTC
.,TRBJ2-5,.,TRBV15,CATSRDKGETQYF,TGTGCCACCAGCAGAGATAAGGGAGAGACCCAGTACTTC
.,TRBJ1-1,.,TRBV5-1,CASSFGRVPGGTEAFF,TGCGCCAGCAGCTTTGGTAGGGTCCCTGGGGGCACTGAAGCTTTCTTT
TRBD1,TRBJ1-4,.,TRBV6-5,CASRPDRGGEKLFF,TGTGCCAGCAGGCCGGACAGGGGAGGAGAAAAACTGTTTTTT
TRBD1,TRBJ1-2,.,TRBV3-1,CASSQSGGGGYTF,TGTGCCAGCAGCCAATCAGGGGGCGGCGGCTACACCTTC
.,TRBJ2-7,.,TRBV11-2,CASSFGGHWDYEQYF,TGTGCCAGCAGCTTCGGGGGCCATTGGGACTACGAGCAGTACTTC
TRBD1,TRBJ2-3,many,TRBV18,CASSPDRSTDTQYF,TGTGCCAGCTCACCGGACAGGAGCACAGATACGCAGTATTTT
.,TRBJ1-5,many,TRBV3-1,CASSQGAQMNQPQHF,TGTGCCAGCAGCCAAGGGGCACAGATGAATCAGCCCCAGCATTTT